A single T cell receptor beta chain is shown here with its context. The data originate from a study of blood T cell repertoires in COVID-19. Background on the study: The United States, Italy and Spain were the sources of the acute and convalescent COVID-19 samples. T cells, B-cell-depleted T cells, or PBMCs provided the cDNA or gDNA that served as material.

Seattle participants joined during active infection and were tracked over time. In the study's own analysis: Amplification of reference gene primers provided the estimated nucleated cell counts. Only in-frame clones appear in the TCRdb table, and some are missing; sequencing was by immunoSEQ multiplex PCR. From that table come the V and J calls and clone size; the DNA was used to work out D and trimming. The sample has 250,000 or so clones; 90% are singletons. Trimming at V came to 4 bases and at J to 8 bases, leaving 4 bases not matched to a gene. CDR3 size: 12 residues. CDR1 and CDR2 (germline): GTSNPN, SVGIG (reference sequence).

This TCR was sampled from a man aged 25 to 45 with COVID-19, enrolled during active disease. This chain uses TRBV30 with TRBJ2-1; the match to TRBD1 covers 8 bases. The sequencing sample was made of peripheral blood. CDR3 sequence reads: CAWNRGLDEQFF. CDR3 DNA: TGTGCCTGGAACAGGGGGTTGGATGAGCAGTTCTTC.